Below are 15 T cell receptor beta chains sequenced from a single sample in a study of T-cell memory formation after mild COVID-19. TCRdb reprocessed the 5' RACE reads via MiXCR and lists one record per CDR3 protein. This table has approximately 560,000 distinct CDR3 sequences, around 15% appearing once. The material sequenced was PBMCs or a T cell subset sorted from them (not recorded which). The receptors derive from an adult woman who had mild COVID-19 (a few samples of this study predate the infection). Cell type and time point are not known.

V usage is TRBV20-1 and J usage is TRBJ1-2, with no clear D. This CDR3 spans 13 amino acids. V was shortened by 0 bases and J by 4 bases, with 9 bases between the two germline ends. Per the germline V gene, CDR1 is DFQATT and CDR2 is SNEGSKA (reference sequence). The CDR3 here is CSARDGKSYGYTF. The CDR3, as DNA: TGCAGTGCTAGAGATGGGAAGTCCTATGGCTACACCTTC.

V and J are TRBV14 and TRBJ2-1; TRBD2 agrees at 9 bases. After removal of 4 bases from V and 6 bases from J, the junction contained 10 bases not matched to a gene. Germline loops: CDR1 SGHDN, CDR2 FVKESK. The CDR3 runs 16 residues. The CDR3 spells CASSRRVAGVGNEQFF. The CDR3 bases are TGTGCCAGCAGCCGGAGGGTAGCGGGAGTAGGCAATGAGCAGTTCTTC.

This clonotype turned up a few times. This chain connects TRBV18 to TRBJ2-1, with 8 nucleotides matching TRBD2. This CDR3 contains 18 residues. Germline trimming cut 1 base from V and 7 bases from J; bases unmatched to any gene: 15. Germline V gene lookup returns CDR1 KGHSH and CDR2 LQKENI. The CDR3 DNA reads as TGTGCCAGCTCACCACGGACTTATAGCGGGGCCCCCAGGAATGAGCAGTTCTTC. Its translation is CASSPRTYSGAPRNEQFF.

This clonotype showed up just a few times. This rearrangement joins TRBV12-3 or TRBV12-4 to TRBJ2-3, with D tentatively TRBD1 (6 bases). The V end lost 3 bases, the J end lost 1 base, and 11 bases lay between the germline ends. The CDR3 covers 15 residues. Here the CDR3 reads CASSLRQAGTDTQYF. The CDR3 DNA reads TGTGCCAGCAGTTTGCGACAGGCTGGCACAGATACGCAGTATTTT.

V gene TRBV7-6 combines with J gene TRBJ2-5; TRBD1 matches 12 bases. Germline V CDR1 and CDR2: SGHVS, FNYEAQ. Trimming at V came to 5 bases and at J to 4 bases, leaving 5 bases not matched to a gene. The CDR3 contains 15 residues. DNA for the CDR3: TGTGCCAGCAGCCCGGGACAGGGGGCCCTAGAGACCCAGTACTTC. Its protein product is CASSPGQGALETQYF.

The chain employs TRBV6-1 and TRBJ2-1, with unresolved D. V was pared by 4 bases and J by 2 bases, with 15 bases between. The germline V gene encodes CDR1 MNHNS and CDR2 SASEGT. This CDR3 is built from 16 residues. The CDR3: CASSVGVTATYNEQFF. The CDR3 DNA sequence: TGTGCCAGCAGTGTTGGAGTAACTGCAACCTACAATGAGCAGTTCTTC.

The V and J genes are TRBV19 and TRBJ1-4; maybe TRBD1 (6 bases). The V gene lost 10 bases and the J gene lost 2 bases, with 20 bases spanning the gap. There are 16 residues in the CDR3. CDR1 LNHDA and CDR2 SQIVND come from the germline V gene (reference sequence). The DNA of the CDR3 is TGTGCCACCTCTTGGACGTCGGGGGGCACTAATGAAAAACTGTTTTTT. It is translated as CATSWTSGGTNEKLFF.

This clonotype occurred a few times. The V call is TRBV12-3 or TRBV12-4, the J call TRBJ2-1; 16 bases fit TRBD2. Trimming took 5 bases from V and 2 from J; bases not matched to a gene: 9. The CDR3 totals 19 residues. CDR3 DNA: TGTGCCAGCAGTATCGGGACTAGCGGGAGGGCCCCGACCTACAATGAGCAGTTCTTC. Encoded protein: CASSIGTSGRAPTYNEQFF.

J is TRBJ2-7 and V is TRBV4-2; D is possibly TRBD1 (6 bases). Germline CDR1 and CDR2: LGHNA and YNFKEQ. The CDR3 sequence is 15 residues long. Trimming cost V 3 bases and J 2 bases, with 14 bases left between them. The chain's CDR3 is CASSQGRGFPYEQYF. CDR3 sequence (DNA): TGTGCCAGCAGCCAGGGCAGGGGATTCCCCTACGAGCAGTACTTC.

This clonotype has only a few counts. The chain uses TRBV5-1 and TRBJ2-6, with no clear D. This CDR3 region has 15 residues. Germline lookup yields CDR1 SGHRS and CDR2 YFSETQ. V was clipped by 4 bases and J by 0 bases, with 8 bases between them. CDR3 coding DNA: TGCGCCAGCAGCCCCGACGGCTCTGGGGCCAACGTCCTGACTTTC. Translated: CASSPDGSGANVLTF.

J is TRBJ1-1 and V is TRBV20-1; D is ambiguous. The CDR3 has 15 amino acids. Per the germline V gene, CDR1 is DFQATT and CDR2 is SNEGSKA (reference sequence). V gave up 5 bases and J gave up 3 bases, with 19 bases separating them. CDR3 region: CSAREKQPSYTEAFF. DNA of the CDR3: TGCAGTGCTCGCGAAAAACAACCCTCCTACACTGAAGCTTTCTTT.

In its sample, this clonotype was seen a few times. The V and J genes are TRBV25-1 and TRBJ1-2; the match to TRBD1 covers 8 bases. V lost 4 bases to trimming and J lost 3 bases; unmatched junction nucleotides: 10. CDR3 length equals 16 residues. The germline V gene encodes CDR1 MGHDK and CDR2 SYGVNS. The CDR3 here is CASSGYRDRHYYGYTF. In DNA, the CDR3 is TGTGCCAGCAGTGGATACCGGGACAGGCACTACTATGGCTACACCTTC.

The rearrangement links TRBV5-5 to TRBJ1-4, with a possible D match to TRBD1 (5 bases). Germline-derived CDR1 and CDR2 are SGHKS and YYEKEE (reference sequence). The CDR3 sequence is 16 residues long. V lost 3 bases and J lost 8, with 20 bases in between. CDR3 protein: CASSSVTGSPGEKLFF. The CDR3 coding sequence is TGTGCCAGCAGCTCAGTTACAGGTTCACCCGGCGAAAAACTGTTTTTT.

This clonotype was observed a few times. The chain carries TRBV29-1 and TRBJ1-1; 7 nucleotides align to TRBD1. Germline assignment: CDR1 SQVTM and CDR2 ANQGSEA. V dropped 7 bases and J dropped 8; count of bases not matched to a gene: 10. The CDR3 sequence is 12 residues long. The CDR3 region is CSATYTGDEAFF. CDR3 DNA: TGCAGCGCTACTTATACAGGGGACGAAGCTTTCTTT. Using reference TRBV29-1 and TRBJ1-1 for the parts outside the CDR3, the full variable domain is SAVISQKPSRDICQRGTSLTIQCQVDSQVTMMFWYRQQPGQSLTLIATANQGSEATYESGFVIDKFPISRPNLTFSTLTVSNMSPEDSSIYLCSATYTGDEAFFGQGTRLTVV.

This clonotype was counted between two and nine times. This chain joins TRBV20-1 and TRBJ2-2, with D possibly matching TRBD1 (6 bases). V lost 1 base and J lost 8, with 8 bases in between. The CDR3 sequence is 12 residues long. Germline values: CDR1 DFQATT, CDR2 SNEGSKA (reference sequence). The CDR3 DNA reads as TGCAGTGCTAGAGGGGGGACAGGGGAGCTGTTTTTT. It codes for CSARGGTGELFF.